This record concerns one TCR beta chain sequence. Its target is not known. This specimen belongs to a study of T-cell reconstitution after alpha-beta-depleted transplantation in children. Study outcomes and limitations: T-cell numbers and diversity one year post-transplant derived largely from freshly generated T cells.

Preparing the TCRbeta library involved the use of unique molecular identifiers. MiXCR, applied by TCRdb to the PCR reads, yields one record per CDR3 protein. The sample shows 200,000 to 300,000 distinct CDR3 sequences, less than 9% of them seen only once. There are 14 residues in the CDR3. The germline V and J ends were trimmed by 5 bases and 11 bases, with 19 bases remaining between them. Germline V CDR1 and CDR2: SGHTA, FQGNSA. Source: PBMCs, mostly from graft donor cells, taken 180 days after TCRalphabeta/CD19-depleted stem cell transplant. The chain is built from TRBV7-2 and TRBJ1-5; possible D gene TRBD1, 5 bases. This clonotype originated in a male patient between 10 and 17 years old who had a stem cell transplant for acute lymphoblastic leukemia, so the T cells may come from the graft donor. DNA for the CDR3: TGTGCCAGCAGCACAGACAAGGGGCTTATGGCCCAGCATTTT. Amino acids: CASSTDKGLMAQHF.